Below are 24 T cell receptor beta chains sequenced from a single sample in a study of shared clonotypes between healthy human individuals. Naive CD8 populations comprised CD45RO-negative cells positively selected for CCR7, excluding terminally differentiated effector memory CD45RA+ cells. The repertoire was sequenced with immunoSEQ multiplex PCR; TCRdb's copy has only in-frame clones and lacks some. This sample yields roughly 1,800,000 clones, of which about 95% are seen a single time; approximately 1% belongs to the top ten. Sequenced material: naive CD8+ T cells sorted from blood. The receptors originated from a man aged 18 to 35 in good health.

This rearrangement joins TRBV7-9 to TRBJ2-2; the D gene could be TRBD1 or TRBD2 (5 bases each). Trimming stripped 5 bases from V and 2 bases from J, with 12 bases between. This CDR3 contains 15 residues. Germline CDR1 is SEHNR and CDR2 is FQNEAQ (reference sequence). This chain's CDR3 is CASSHRDLNTGELFF. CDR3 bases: TGTGCCAGCAGCCACCGGGACCTAAACACCGGGGAGCTGTTTTTT.

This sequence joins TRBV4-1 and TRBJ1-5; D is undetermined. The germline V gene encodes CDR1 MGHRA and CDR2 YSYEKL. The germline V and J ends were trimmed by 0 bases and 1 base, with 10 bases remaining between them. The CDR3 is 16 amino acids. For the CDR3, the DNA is TGCGCCAGCAGCCAAGAAATGGATGGGAGCAATCAGCCCCAGCATTTT. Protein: CASSQEMDGSNQPQHF.

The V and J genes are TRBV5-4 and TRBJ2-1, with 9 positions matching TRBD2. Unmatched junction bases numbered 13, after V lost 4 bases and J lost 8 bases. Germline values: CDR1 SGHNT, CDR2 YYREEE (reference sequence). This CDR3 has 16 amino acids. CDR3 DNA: TGTGCCAGCAGCCGCCTGGGCGGGAGGGAGGGCGATGAGCAGTTCTTC. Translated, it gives CASSRLGGREGDEQFF.

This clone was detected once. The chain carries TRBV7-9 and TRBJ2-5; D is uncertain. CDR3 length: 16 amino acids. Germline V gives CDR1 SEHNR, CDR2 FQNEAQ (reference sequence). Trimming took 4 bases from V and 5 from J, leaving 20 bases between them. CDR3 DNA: TGTGCCAGCAGCTCTACAATATCCACGGACCGGGAGACCCAGTACTTC. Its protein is CASSSTISTDRETQYF.

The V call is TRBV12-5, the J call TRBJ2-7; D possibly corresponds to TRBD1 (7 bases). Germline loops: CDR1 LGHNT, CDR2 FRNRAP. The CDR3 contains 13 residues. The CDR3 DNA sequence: TGTATAAAACGGGACCGGAGGGGGCTCGAGCAGTACTTC. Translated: CIKRDRRGLEQYF.

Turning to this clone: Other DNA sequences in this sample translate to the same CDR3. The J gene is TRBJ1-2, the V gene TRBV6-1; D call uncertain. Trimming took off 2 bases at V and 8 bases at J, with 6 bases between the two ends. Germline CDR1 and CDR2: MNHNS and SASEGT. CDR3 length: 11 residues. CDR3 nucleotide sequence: TGTGCCAGCAGTGAATTCCGCGGCTACACCTTC. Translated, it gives CASSEFRGYTF.

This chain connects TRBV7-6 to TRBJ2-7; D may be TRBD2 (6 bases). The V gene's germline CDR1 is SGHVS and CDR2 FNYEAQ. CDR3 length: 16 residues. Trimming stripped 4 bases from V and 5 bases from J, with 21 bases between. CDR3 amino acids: CASSSGRGSVGDEQYF. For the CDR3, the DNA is TGTGCCAGCAGCTCGGGGCGGGGCTCGGTAGGGGACGAGCAGTACTTC.

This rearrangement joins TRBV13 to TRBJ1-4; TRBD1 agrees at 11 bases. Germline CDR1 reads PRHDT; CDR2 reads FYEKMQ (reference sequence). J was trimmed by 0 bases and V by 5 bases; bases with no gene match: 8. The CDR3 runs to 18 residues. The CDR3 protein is CASSPAGTGGATNEKLFF. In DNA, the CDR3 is TGTGCCAGCAGCCCGGCCGGGACAGGGGGGGCAACTAATGAAAAACTGTTTTTT.

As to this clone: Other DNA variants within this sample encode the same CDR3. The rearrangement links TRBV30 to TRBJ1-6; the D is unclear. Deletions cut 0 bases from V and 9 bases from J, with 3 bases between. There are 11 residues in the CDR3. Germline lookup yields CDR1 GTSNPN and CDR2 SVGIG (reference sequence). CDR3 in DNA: TGTGCCTGGAGTGTAGGTTCACCCCTCCACTTT. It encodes CAWSVGSPLHF.

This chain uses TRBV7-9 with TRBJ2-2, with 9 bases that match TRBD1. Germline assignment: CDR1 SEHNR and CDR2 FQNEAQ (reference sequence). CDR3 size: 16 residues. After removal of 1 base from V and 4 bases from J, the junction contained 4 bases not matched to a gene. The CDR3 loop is CASSLVGQGSTGELFF. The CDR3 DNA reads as TGTGCCAGCAGCTTAGTTGGACAGGGGTCCACCGGGGAGCTGTTTTTT.

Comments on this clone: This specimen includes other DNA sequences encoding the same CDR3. The CDR3: CASSLGRFTDTQYF. CDR3 coding DNA: TGTGCCAGCAGCTTAGGCCGATTCACAGATACGCAGTATTTT. The chain employs TRBV11-2 and TRBJ2-3, with D uncertain. Germline V gives CDR1 SGHAT, CDR2 FQNNGV. The CDR3 is 14 residues long. V dropped 1 base and J dropped 2 bases, with 7 bases sitting between them.

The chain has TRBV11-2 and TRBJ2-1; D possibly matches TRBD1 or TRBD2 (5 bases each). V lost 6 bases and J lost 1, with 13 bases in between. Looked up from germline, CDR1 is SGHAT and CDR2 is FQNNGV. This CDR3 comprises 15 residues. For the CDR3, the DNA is TGTGCCAGCAGTCCTCGTGGGGGTTCCTACAATGAGCAGTTCTTC. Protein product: CASSPRGGSYNEQFF.

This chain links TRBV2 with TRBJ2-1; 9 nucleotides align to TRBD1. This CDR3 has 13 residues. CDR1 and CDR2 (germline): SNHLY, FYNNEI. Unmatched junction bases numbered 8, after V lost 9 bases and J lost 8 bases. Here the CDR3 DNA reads TGTGCCAGTACCCCGGGACAGGGTTATGAGCAGTTCTTC. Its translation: CASTPGQGYEQFF. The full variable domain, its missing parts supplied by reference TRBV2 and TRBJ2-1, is EPEVTQTPSHQVTQMGQEVILRCVPISNHLYFYWYRQILGQKVEFLVSFYNNEISEKSEIFDDQFSVERPDGSNFTLKIRSTKLEDSAMYFCASTPGQGYEQFFGPGTRLTVL.

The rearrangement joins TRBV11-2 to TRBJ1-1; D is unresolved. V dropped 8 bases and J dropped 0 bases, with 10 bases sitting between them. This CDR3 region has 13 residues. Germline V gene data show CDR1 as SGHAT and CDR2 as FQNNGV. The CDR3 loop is CASGPYMNTEAFF. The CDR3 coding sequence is TGTGCCAGCGGCCCATACATGAACACTGAAGCTTTCTTT.

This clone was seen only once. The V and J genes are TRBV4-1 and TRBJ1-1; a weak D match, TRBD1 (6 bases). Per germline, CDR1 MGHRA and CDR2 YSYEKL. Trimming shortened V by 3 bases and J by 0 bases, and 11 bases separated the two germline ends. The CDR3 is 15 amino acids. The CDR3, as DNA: TGCGCCAGCAGCCATGGGGGCCTCATGAACACTGAAGCTTTCTTT. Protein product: CASSHGGLMNTEAFF.

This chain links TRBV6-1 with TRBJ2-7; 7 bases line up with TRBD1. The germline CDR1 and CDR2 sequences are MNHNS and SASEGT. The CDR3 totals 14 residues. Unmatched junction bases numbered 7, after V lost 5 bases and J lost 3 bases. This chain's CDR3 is CASSTGEPHYEQYF. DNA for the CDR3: TGTGCCAGCAGTACAGGGGAACCACACTACGAGCAGTACTTC.

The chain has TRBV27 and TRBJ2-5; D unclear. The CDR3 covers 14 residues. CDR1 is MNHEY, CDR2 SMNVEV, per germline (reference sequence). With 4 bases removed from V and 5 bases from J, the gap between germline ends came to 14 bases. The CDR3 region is CASSSGTGAETQYF. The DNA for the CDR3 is TGTGCCAGCAGTTCGGGCACGGGCGCGGAGACCCAGTACTTC.

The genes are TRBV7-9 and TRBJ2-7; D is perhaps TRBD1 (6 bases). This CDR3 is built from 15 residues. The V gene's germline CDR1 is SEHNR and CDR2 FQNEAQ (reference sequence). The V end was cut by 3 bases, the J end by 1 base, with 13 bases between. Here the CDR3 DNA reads TGTGCCAGCAGCTTTGGGGGCGGATCATCCTACGAGCAGTACTTC. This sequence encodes CASSFGGGSSYEQYF.

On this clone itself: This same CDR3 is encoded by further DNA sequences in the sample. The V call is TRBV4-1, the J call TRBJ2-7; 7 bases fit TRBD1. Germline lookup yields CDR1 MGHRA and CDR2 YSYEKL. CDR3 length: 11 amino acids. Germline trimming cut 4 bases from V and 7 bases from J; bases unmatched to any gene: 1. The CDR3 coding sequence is TGCGCCAGCAGCCTCAGGGGGGAGCAGTACTTC. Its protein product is CASSLRGEQYF.

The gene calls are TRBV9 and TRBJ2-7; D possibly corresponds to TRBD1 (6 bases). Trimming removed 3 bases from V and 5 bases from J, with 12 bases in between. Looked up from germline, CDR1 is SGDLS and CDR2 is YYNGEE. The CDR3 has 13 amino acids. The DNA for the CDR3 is TGTGCCAGCAGCGCCGGCAGGGGCGACGAGCAGTACTTC. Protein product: CASSAGRGDEQYF. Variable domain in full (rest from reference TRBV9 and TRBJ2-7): DSGVTQTPKHLITATGQRVTLRCSPRSGDLSVYWYQQSLDQGLQFLIQYYNGEERAKGNILERFSAQQFPDLHSELNLSSLELGDSALYFCASSAGRGDEQYFGPGTRLTVT.

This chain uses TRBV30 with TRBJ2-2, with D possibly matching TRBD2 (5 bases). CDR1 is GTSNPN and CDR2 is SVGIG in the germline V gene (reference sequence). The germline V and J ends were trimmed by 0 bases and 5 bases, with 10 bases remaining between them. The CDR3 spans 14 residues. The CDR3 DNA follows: TGTGCCTGGAGTGTCATTGGGGAGACCGGGGAGCTGTTTTTT. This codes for CAWSVIGETGELFF.

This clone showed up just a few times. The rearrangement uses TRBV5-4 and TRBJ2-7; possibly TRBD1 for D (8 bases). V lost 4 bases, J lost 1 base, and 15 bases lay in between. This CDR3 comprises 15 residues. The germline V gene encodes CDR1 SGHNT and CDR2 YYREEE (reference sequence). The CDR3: CASSPYRGGSYEQYF. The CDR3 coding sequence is TGTGCCAGCAGCCCTTACAGGGGGGGGTCCTACGAGCAGTACTTC.

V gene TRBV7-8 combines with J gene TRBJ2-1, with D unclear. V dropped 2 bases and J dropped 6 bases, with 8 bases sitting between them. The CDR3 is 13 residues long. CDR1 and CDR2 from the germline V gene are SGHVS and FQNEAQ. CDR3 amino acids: CASSLTLGNEQFF. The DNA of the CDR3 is TGTGCCAGCAGCTTAACTCTCGGCAATGAGCAGTTCTTC.

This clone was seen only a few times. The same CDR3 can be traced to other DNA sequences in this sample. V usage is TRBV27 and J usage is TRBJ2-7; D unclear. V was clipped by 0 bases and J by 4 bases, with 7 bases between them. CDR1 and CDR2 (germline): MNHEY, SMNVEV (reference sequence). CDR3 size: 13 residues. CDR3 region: CASSLSPIYEQYF. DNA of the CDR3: TGTGCCAGCAGTTTATCTCCGATTTACGAGCAGTACTTC.